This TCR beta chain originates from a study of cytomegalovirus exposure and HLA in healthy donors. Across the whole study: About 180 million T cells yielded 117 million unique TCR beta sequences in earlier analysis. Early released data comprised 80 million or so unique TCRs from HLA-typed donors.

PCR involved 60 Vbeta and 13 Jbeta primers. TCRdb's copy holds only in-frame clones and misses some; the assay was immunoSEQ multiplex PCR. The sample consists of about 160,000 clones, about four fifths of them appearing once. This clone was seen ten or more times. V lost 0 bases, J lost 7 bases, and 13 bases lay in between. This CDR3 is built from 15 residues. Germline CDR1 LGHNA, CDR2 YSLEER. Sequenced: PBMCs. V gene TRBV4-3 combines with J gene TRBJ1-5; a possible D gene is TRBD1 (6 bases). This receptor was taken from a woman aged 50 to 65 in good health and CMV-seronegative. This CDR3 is CASSQDSGVGQPQHF. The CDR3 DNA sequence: TGCGCCAGCAGCCAAGATTCAGGGGTTGGGCAGCCCCAGCATTTT.